This is a list of T cell receptor beta chains from one sample in a study of Graves' ophthalmopathy and Graves' hyperthyroidism. Each CDR3 protein is one row after TCRdb ran MiXCR on the multiplex PCR reads. The table has approximately 150,000 distinct CDR3 sequences, approximately 40% seen once. Sequenced input: peripheral blood. The receptors derive from a man younger than 45 with Graves' ophthalmopathy. CDR3s include the opening cysteine and the closing phenylalanine or tryptophan.

V	J	CDR3
TRBV6-2/TRBV6-3	TRBJ2-7	CASSYLSHEQYF
TRBV6-2/TRBV6-3	TRBJ1-5	CASSYSFSRDQPQHF
TRBV27	TRBJ2-7	CASSLTGTRYEQYF
TRBV27	TRBJ2-7	CASRMGQRPPYEQYF
TRBV12-3/TRBV12-4	TRBJ1-5	CASSLAGTPNQPQHF
TRBV24-1	TRBJ1-1	CATSAAPSRGPTEAFF
TRBV12-3/TRBV12-4	TRBJ2-5	CASRAGTPQETQYF
TRBV2	TRBJ1-1	CASSPEGYTEAFF
TRBV12-3/TRBV12-4	TRBJ1-6	CASSFRGYNSPLHF
TRBV29-1	TRBJ1-2	CSVVMGYSGYTF
TRBV12-3/TRBV12-4	TRBJ2-7	CASRPKGGEQYF
TRBV12-3/TRBV12-4	TRBJ1-3	CASSFRQRGNTIYF
TRBV6-2/TRBV6-3	TRBJ2-7	CASSANLVAGFSYEQYF
TRBV6-2/TRBV6-3	TRBJ2-5	CASSYSGTGPYQETQYF
TRBV27	TRBJ1-1	CASSFSLLNTEAFF
TRBV6-5	TRBJ2-7	CASRPGLAGTIGQYF
TRBV28	TRBJ2-7	CASSNKGTHSYEQYF
TRBV6-2/TRBV6-3	TRBJ2-7	CASSYTEVYEQYF
TRBV6-1	TRBJ1-6	CASSEQTGASPLHF
TRBV3-1	TRBJ2-7	CASSPGVLGQDGNYEQYF
TRBV12-3/TRBV12-4	TRBJ2-7	CASSFVQLHEQYF
TRBV11-2	TRBJ1-6	CASSRREPSPLHF
TRBV11-1	TRBJ1-1	CASSSGERGLNTEAFF
TRBV12-3/TRBV12-4	TRBJ2-7	CASSYQQGDEQYF
TRBV2	TRBJ1-1	CASRTGMNTEAFF
TRBV5-1	TRBJ1-2	CASSLYVRDSTYGYTF
TRBV7-2	TRBJ2-7	CASSASTGLEQYF
TRBV7-2	TRBJ2-7	CASRPDRVTTGEQYF
TRBV6-2/TRBV6-3	TRBJ2-7	CASRFWTSVQYF
TRBV28	TRBJ2-5	CASAGTGRETQYF
TRBV6-4	TRBJ1-2	CASSPVGGQGGKNYGYTF
TRBV11-2	TRBJ1-3	CASSSTWGDPPGNTIYF
TRBV28	TRBJ1-5	CASSLGQLNQPQHF
TRBV28	TRBJ1-1	CASSHFGIEAFF
TRBV15	TRBJ1-2	CATSSRVGTNYGYTF